The clone carrying this TCR beta chain qualifies as large (0.1 to 1%). Its target is unknown. Four subsets defined by PD-1 and/or TIGIT were sorted from live CD3+CD8+TCRalphabeta+ cells. The data derive from a study of circulating CD8 cells and anti-PD-1 response in melanoma. The overall study: About 50% of the 13 melanoma patients received first-line anti-PD-1 therapy.

Notes on the study in general: Under 8% of TRB clonotypes were shared between subsets at M1. Published repertoire comparisons used only baseline and M1 samples.

Each library started from 15 ng of total RNA using the QIAseq Immune Repertoire TCR panel. TCRdb re-called the reads with MiXCR, one entry per CDR3 protein. Of 250 to 350 distinct CDR3 sequences in the sample, approximately 8.1% were seen once. The germline V gene encodes CDR1 DFQATT and CDR2 SNEGSKA (reference sequence). V shed 6 bases and J shed 5 bases, with 16 bases lying between them. The CDR3 is made up of 13 amino acids. V and J are TRBV20-1 and TRBJ2-5; D is perhaps TRBD1 or TRBD2 (5 bases each). Material: CD8+ T cells from PBMCs, obtained at baseline or after one month of anti-PD-1 therapy (not recorded which). The sequence came from a human donor with melanoma. CDR3 amino acids: CSARGRMEETQYF. The CDR3 nucleotides are TGCAGTGCAAGGGGACGGATGGAGGAGACCCAGTACTTC.